This paragraph reports one T cell receptor beta chain. Patients in Seattle were enrolled during active infection, then followed longitudinally. Original data processing: Reference gene primer amplification gave estimated nucleated cell counts. Profiled with immunoSEQ multiplex PCR; TCRdb holds only in-frame clones, not every one. The DNA gave D and trimming, while V, J and clone size come from that table. The sample shows 110,000 or so clones, around 83% of them seen only once. V trimming: 4 bases; J trimming: 6 bases; junction bases outside the gene matches: 4. This CDR3 is 13 amino acids long. Germline V lookup: CDR1 SGHTA, CDR2 FQGNSA. The sample is drawn from a study of blood T cell repertoires in COVID-19. Study information: From the United States, Italy and Spain came samples of acute and convalescent COVID-19. From T cells, B-cell-depleted T cells, or PBMCs came the material, which was cDNA or gDNA.

J is TRBJ2-7 and V is TRBV7-2; 9 bases are a match to TRBD1. The specimen sequenced was peripheral blood. This clonotype originated in a woman aged 55 to 70 with COVID-19, enrolled during active disease. CDR3 sequence: CASSSGTGIEQYF. The CDR3 nucleotides are TGTGCCAGCAGCTCCGGGACAGGGATCGAGCAGTACTTC.